This T cell receptor (beta chain) derives from a study of T cells in Graves' hyperthyroidism and ophthalmopathy. Whole-study context: Initial diagnosis, before any treatment, was when peripheral blood was collected. Findings and caveats of the study: Blood held most thyroid clonotypes expanded above 0.001 frequency.

Trimming cost V 5 bases and J 4 bases, with 7 bases left between them. The CDR3 length is 12 residues. CDR1 is SGDLS and CDR2 is YYNGEE in the germline V gene. Template material for amplifying TCR beta CDR3 regions consisted of RNA transcripts. TCR CDR3 regions were first amplified by RT-PCR with HTBI primers. TCRdb re-called the multiplex PCR reads through MiXCR, storing one row per CDR3 protein. Of some 560,000 distinct CDR3 sequences in the sample, about 15% were seen once. Newly diagnosed hyperthyroidism, duration under 2 months, in patients aged 18 to 65. Every diagnosis used clinical symptoms, serum thyroxine and TRAb, thyroid ultrasound and orbital computed tomography. This clonotype was picked up many times. Its antigen is unidentified.

The sample consisted of blood. The origin of this receptor is a woman in her thirties with Graves' hyperthyroidism. This chain joins TRBV9 and TRBJ2-1; D is unclear. CDR3: CASSSDYNEQFF. The CDR3 nucleotides are TGTGCCAGCAGTTCAGATTACAATGAGCAGTTCTTC.